This T cell receptor beta chain was sequenced in a study of blood T cell repertoires in COVID-19. On the study more broadly: The United States, Italy and Spain provided the acute and convalescent COVID-19 samples. Nucleic acid was either cDNA or gDNA, and it came from T cells, B-cell-depleted T cells, or PBMCs.

The assay was immunoSEQ multiplex PCR, and TCRdb's table has in-frame clones only and misses some. Of around 200,000 clones in the sample, 85% to 90% were seen once. The study recruited people aged roughly 18 to 95 years across approximately 25 US areas. This CDR3 comprises 12 residues. In germline, CDR1 is MNHNY, CDR2 SVGAGI (reference sequence). Unmatched junction bases numbered 7, after V lost 6 bases and J lost 11 bases. The TCR comes from a man in his forties or fifties who had recovered from COVID-19. This sequence joins TRBV6-6 and TRBJ1-5; TRBD1 aligns across 7 bases. Input material: PBMCs or T cells enriched from blood (not recorded which). CDR3 sequence: CASSDRAGTQHF. In nucleotides, the CDR3 is TGTGCCAGCAGCGACAGGGCGGGGACCCAGCATTTT.